This TCR beta chain was observed in a study of OX40 agonist ivuxolimab in advanced cancers. Study summary: An anti-OX40 (CD134) antibody with agonistic activity, ivuxolimab, was administered to patients. People in dose escalation had one of these cancers: hepatocellular carcinoma, melanoma, renal cell or head and neck cancer.

Germline CDR1 reads SGHVS; CDR2 reads FQNEAQ. This CDR3 contains 18 residues. The V segment lost 5 bases and the J segment 1 base; nucleotides outside the gene matches: 13. Measured with immunoSEQ multiplex PCR; TCRdb has only the in-frame clones, and not every one. The sample has about 38,000 clones; about three quarters are singletons. The source is an adult with an advanced solid tumor such as melanoma, head and neck, liver or kidney cancer. The sample consisted of CD4+ or CD8+ T cells sorted from blood, taken in a trial of the OX40 agonist ivuxolimab. The rearrangement uses TRBV7-8 and TRBJ2-7; 11 nucleotides agree with TRBD2. CDR3 bases: TGTGCCAGCAGCCAGAGTGGGCTAGCGGGGGGAGTGTCCTACGAGCAGTACTTC. This sequence encodes CASSQSGLAGGVSYEQYF.